Listed here are 17 T cell receptor beta chains from one sample, sequenced in a study of neurological immune-mediated disorders. TCRdb analysed the 5' RACE reads with MiXCR anew, one entry per CDR3 protein. The table records some 25,000 distinct CDR3 sequences, 5% to 7% of them present only once. Sequenced: PBMCs. The receptors come from a woman aged 40 to 55 in good health.

There are many counts of this clonotype. V gene TRBV20-1 combines with J gene TRBJ2-1; D ambiguous. The CDR3 length is 14 residues. Trimming left V 0 bases short and J 8 bases short, with 14 bases between. Germline V CDR1 and CDR2: DFQATT, SNEGSKA (reference sequence). CDR3 residues: CSARDPWRGDEQFF. The CDR3 nucleotides read TGCAGTGCTAGAGACCCCTGGCGTGGCGATGAGCAGTTCTTC.

This clonotype was counted many times. The V and J genes are TRBV7-6 and TRBJ2-1; D call uncertain. V lost 3 bases and J lost 4, with 16 bases in between. The CDR3 is 16 residues long. CDR1 is SGHVS and CDR2 is FNYEAQ in the germline V gene. CDR3 loop: CASSFERRSGYNEQFF. The CDR3 DNA reads TGTGCCAGCAGCTTTGAGAGACGTTCGGGTTACAATGAGCAGTTCTTC.

This clonotype was seen more than once but under ten times. This chain connects TRBV18 to TRBJ1-1, with 10 nucleotides matching TRBD1. This CDR3 spans 17 amino acids. CDR1 is KGHSH, CDR2 LQKENI, per germline. V lost 2 bases and J lost 5; bases outside the gene matches: 11. CDR3 in DNA: TGTGCCAGCTCACCAACACAGACCGACAGGGGGCTTACTGAAGCTTTCTTT. This sequence encodes CASSPTQTDRGLTEAFF.

This clonotype showed up many times. The CDR3 loop is CASSLEGVGGELFF. For the CDR3, the DNA is TGTGCCAGCAGCTTGGAGGGGGTCGGCGGGGAGCTGTTTTTT. The rearrangement links TRBV5-6 to TRBJ2-2; a weak D match, TRBD1 (6 bases). The CDR3 has 14 amino acids. Germline assignment: CDR1 SGHDT and CDR2 YYEEEE. Trimming pared 0 bases from V and 7 bases from J, leaving 10 bases between.

This clonotype was seen at least ten times. The CDR3 loop reads CASSLEEGGRTEAFF. Here the CDR3 DNA reads TGCGCCAGCAGCTTGGAGGAGGGGGGAAGAACTGAAGCTTTCTTT. The chain links TRBV5-1 to TRBJ1-1; D is possibly TRBD1 (6 bases). V lost 0 bases and J lost 5, with 14 bases in between. Germline-derived CDR1 and CDR2 are SGHRS and YFSETQ. This CDR3 has 15 residues.

To note about this clonotype: A read error may be the cause here, since a much bigger clone is one base away. The CDR3, as DNA: TGTGCCAGCTCACTACAAAGTTATGACAGGGCGAACACTGAAGCTTTATTT. Protein: CASSLQSYDRANTEALF. The chain employs TRBV18 and TRBJ1-1, with 7 bases aligning to TRBD1. Germline V gene lookup returns CDR1 KGHSH and CDR2 LQKENI. The CDR3 is made up of 17 amino acids.

This clonotype was counted at least ten times. The rearrangement joins TRBV20-1 to TRBJ2-1; 7 bases map to TRBD2. Germline CDR1 reads DFQATT; CDR2 reads SNEGSKA (reference sequence). V gave up 3 bases and J gave up 0 bases; unmatched junction bases: 2. This CDR3 has 14 amino acids. The CDR3 sequence: CSASRGVSYNEQFF. The CDR3 coding sequence is TGCAGTGCTAGTCGGGGGGTCTCCTACAATGAGCAGTTCTTC.

This clonotype was picked up many times. The rearrangement uses TRBV10-3 and TRBJ2-7; 9 bases match TRBD1. The CDR3 totals 15 residues. The junction had 8 bases not matched to a gene; V was cut back by 6 bases and J by 2 bases. Germline assignment: CDR1 ENHRY and CDR2 SYGVKD. The CDR3 loop reads CAISPGQGRTYEQYF. In DNA, the CDR3 is TGTGCCATCAGCCCAGGACAGGGGCGCACCTACGAGCAGTACTTC.

This clonotype came up many times. The V gene is TRBV7-8, the J gene TRBJ2-6, with a weak D call TRBD2 (6 bases). Germline-derived CDR1 and CDR2 are SGHVS and FQNEAQ. V was pared by 4 bases and J by 0 bases, with 10 bases between. The length of the CDR3 is 16 residues. The CDR3, as DNA: TGTGCCAGCAGCTGGGGGAGGACCTCTGGGGCCAACGTCCTGACTTTC. Translation: CASSWGRTSGANVLTF.

This clonotype was recorded many times. The rearrangement uses TRBV5-1 and TRBJ2-5; 7 bases are a match to TRBD1. The CDR3 is made up of 15 amino acids. Per the germline V gene, CDR1 is SGHRS and CDR2 is YFSETQ. V lost 5 bases, J lost 4 bases, and 11 bases stayed unmatched. Here the CDR3 reads CASRITGAAGETQYF. CDR3 bases: TGCGCCAGCAGAATTACAGGGGCGGCCGGAGAGACCCAGTACTTC.

In its sample, this clonotype was seen many times. This sequence joins TRBV7-9 and TRBJ2-1; 9 positions agree with TRBD1. The CDR3 spans 15 residues. V was clipped by 5 bases and J by 7 bases; unmatched bases: 9. Germline CDR1 and CDR2: SEHNR and FQNEAQ (reference sequence). CDR3 loop: CASSQRGQGWNEQFF. CDR3 nucleotides: TGTGCCAGCAGCCAAAGGGGACAGGGTTGGAATGAGCAGTTCTTC.

This clonotype was detected ten times or more. The chain links TRBV10-3 to TRBJ2-5; D perhaps matches TRBD1 (7 bases). V was trimmed by 4 bases and J by 1 base, leaving 16 bases between them. There are 16 residues in the CDR3. CDR1 is ENHRY, CDR2 SYGVKD, per germline. The CDR3 here is CAISGGRGDPQETQYF. CDR3 nucleotide sequence: TGTGCCATCAGTGGAGGCAGGGGGGACCCCCAAGAGACCCAGTACTTC.

This clonotype was found many times. V gene TRBV20-1 combines with J gene TRBJ2-1; D remains unclear. This CDR3 is 15 amino acids long. V lost 3 bases and J 2 bases, leaving 14 bases between the germline ends. Per germline, CDR1 DFQATT and CDR2 SNEGSKA (reference sequence). The CDR3 region has the DNA TGCAGTGCTAGTGGTCGTGCTAAGACCTACAATGAGCAGTTCTTC. Translation: CSASGRAKTYNEQFF.

This clonotype occurred many times. The chain employs TRBV5-1 and TRBJ1-5, with 8 bases lining up with TRBD1. Germline trimming cut 1 base from V and 2 bases from J; bases unmatched to any gene: 8. There are 17 residues in the CDR3. From germline, CDR1 is SGHRS and CDR2 YFSETQ. The CDR3 loop is CASSLNPQGEGNQPQHF. The CDR3 DNA reads as TGCGCCAGCAGCTTGAATCCACAGGGGGAAGGCAATCAGCCCCAGCATTTT. The whole variable domain, filled in from reference TRBV5-1 and TRBJ1-5, reads KAGVTQTPRYLIKTRGQQVTLSCSPISGHRSVSWYQQTPGQGLQFLFEYFSETQRNKGNFPGRFSGRQFSNSRSEMNVSTLELGDSALYLCASSLNPQGEGNQPQHFGDGTRLSIL.

This clonotype was detected ten times or more. V usage is TRBV5-1 and J usage is TRBJ1-2, with no clear D. Germline lookup yields CDR1 SGHRS and CDR2 YFSETQ. The CDR3 length is 14 residues. The V end lost 4 bases, the J end lost 0 bases, and 10 bases lay between the germline ends. CDR3 loop: CASSLGSANYGYTF. The CDR3, as DNA: TGCGCCAGCAGCCTGGGAAGCGCTAACTATGGCTACACCTTC.

At least ten counts were recorded for this clonotype. The CDR3 is CSVRLEDRDMGEAFF. The CDR3 bases are TGCAGCGTCCGTCTTGAGGACAGGGATATGGGTGAAGCTTTCTTT. The genes are TRBV29-1 and TRBJ1-1; 8 bases line up with TRBD1. This CDR3 is 15 amino acids long. Trimming took 6 bases from V and 7 from J; bases not matched to a gene: 16. Per germline, CDR1 SQVTM and CDR2 ANQGSEA.

This clonotype was seen repeatedly, ten times or more. The rearrangement joins TRBV19 to TRBJ1-2; TRBD1 is a possible D gene (6 bases). The CDR3 totals 13 residues. The V gene lost 2 bases and the J gene lost 5 bases, with 9 bases spanning the gap. CDR1 and CDR2 (germline): LNHDA, SQIVND (reference sequence). Here the CDR3 reads CASSISDSYGYTF. Written as DNA, the CDR3 is TGTGCCAGTAGTATATCGGACAGTTATGGCTACACCTTC.